The 3 T cell receptor beta chains given below trace back to one sample, sequenced in a study of shared clonotypes between healthy human individuals. Cells designated naive CD8 were CD45RO-negative and were positively selected for CCR7, with terminally differentiated effector memory CD45RA+ cells excluded. The data were produced by immunoSEQ multiplex PCR, yet TCRdb's version contains in-frame clones alone and is incomplete. The profile covers hundreds of thousands of clones, with about 95% appearing a single time and approximately 0.11% taken by the ten largest. The specimen sequenced was naive CD8+ T cells sorted from blood. The receptors here all came from a woman under 40 in good health.

The genes are TRBV7-9 and TRBJ2-7; D perhaps matches TRBD1 (7 bases). In germline, CDR1 is SEHNR, CDR2 FQNEAQ (reference sequence). Trimming cost V 5 bases and J 0 bases, with 17 bases left between them. This CDR3 is 16 amino acids long. This chain's CDR3 is CASSPRGTDSSYEQYF. The CDR3 bases are TGTGCCAGCAGCCCCCGGGGGACAGACTCCTCCTACGAGCAGTACTTC.

The chain links TRBV27 to TRBJ2-7, with 7 bases aligning to TRBD2. The CDR3 has 13 residues. CDR1 and CDR2 (germline): MNHEY, SMNVEV (reference sequence). The CDR3: CATSSGASYEQYF. CDR3 nucleotides: TGTGCAACCTCCAGCGGGGCCTCCTACGAGCAGTACTTC.

The V call is TRBV9, the J call TRBJ1-2, with 10 bases that match TRBD1. V trimming: 1 base; J trimming: 3 bases; junction bases outside the gene matches: 6. Per germline, CDR1 SGDLS and CDR2 YYNGEE. This CDR3 region has 16 residues. CDR3 region: CASSVSRTGGDYGYTF. Here the CDR3 DNA reads TGTGCCAGCAGCGTATCCCGGACAGGGGGAGACTATGGCTACACCTTC.